This T cell receptor (beta chain) came from a study of cytomegalovirus exposure and HLA in healthy donors. A note on this clone: No antigen is known for it.

Regarding the study as a whole: Association with HLA alleles at 0.05 false discovery rate was found for some 18,000 TCR beta sequences in a later analysis. When a later analysis compared HLA-associated TCR beta chains with equally common others, the HLA-associated chains turned out to be more clonally expanded and to have lower generation probabilities. The study had only CMV serostatus as immune exposure information.

The CDR3 has 15 amino acids. CDR1 LNHDA and CDR2 SQIVND come from the germline V gene (reference sequence). The V gene end was trimmed by 11 bases and the J gene end by 2 bases; junction bases not matched to a gene: 14. PCR was performed using 60 Vbeta and 13 Jbeta primers. Method: immunoSEQ multiplex PCR; TCRdb's copy keeps in-frame clones and lacks some. The sample includes 95,000 to 150,000 clones, over 60% of them seen just once. This chain uses TRBV19 with TRBJ1-2; the match to TRBD1 covers 7 bases. The material sequenced was PBMCs. The source of this sequence is a human donor in good health. The CDR3: CAGKRPGTANYGYTF. The DNA of the CDR3 is TGTGCCGGTAAACGTCCAGGGACAGCCAACTATGGCTACACCTTC.